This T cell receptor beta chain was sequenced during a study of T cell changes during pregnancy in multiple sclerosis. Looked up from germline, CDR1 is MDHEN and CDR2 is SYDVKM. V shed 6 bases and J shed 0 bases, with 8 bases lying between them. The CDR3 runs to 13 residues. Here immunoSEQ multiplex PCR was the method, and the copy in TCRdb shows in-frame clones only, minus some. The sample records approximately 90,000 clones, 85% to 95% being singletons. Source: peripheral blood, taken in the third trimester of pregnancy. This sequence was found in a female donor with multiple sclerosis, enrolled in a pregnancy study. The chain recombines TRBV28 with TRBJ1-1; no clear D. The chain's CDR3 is CASSQIMNTEAFF. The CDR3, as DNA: TGTGCCAGCAGCCAAATCATGAACACTGAAGCTTTCTTT.